This T cell receptor (beta chain) was documented in a study of shared clonotypes between healthy human individuals. Study in general: A couple of female and a few male donors aged 18 to 49 were enrolled. Per donor, three plates held CD4 naive cells, three held CD4 memory, two held CD8 naive and one held CD8 memory.

Sequencing used immunoSEQ multiplex PCR; TCRdb keeps in-frame clones, though not all of them. The profile shows hundreds of thousands of clones, about three quarters of them singletons. A word on this clone: What it binds is unknown. Other nucleotide sequences from this sample produce the same CDR3.

The CDR3 is made up of 15 amino acids. Trimming cost V 1 base and J 3 bases, with 10 bases left between them. CDR1 and CDR2 (germline): KGHSH, LQKENI. Study results and caveats: Represented diversity, genetic and exposure-history alike, was limited by few donors.

The chain has TRBV18 and TRBJ1-5, with D possibly TRBD1 on 5 matching bases. The origin of this receptor is a woman in her twenties or thirties in good health. Sequencing was carried out using memory CD4+ T cells sorted from blood. The subset is: CD45RA-negative fraction. CDR3: CASSPLGQDNQPQHF. CDR3 nucleotides: TGTGCCAGCTCACCACTCGGACAAGACAATCAGCCCCAGCATTTT.